Following are 30 T cell receptor beta chains from one sample sequenced in a study of T cell clusters in autoimmune cytopenias (dated by TCRdb to the late 2010s). Each sample's TRB amplification started from around 0.25 ug of peripheral blood genomic DNA, which corresponds to 35,000 to 45,000 genome equivalents. For sequencing, an Illumina MiSeq was employed. Multiplex PCR with a touch-down protocol amplified TRB rearrangements, with the TRB-A and TRB-B primer pools combined in a single tube. The reads were reprocessed in TCRdb, with one entry per CDR3 protein sequence and no accompanying DNA. The sample has approximately 1,200 distinct CDR3 sequences on record. Around three quarters of the sample is in the top ten clones. What was sequenced was peripheral blood. The source is a human donor with an autoimmune cytopenia or autoimmune hepatitis (not recorded which).

Considering frequency, this clonotype is medium-sized (0.01 to 0.1%). This chain joins TRBV6-1 and TRBJ2-6. The CDR3 is made up of 15 amino acids. Germline V CDR1 and CDR2: MNHNS, SASEGT. The CDR3 sequence is CASSGVSAGANVLTF.

This clonotype is deemed medium-sized (0.01 to 0.1%) by its frequency. The V gene is TRBV30, the J gene TRBJ2-5. The CDR3 is 13 residues long. Per germline, CDR1 GTSNPN and CDR2 SVGIG (reference sequence). The CDR3 loop reads CAWSPRLQETQYF.

The chain couples TRBV11-2 to TRBJ2-3; TCRdb outputs TRBD2, but without DNA this stays unchecked. CDR1 and CDR2 from the germline V gene are SGHAT and FQNNGV. This CDR3 comprises 14 residues. CDR3 protein: CASRVRWETDTQYF.

This clonotype counts as medium-sized by frequency. The rearrangement joins TRBV6-5 to TRBJ1-5; absent DNA, TCRdb's TRBD1 call cannot be checked. This CDR3 is built from 14 residues. The V gene's germline CDR1 is MNHEY and CDR2 SVGAGI. Here the CDR3 reads CASSPAVPAGPQHF.

This rearrangement joins TRBV6-6 to TRBJ2-5; TCRdb reports TRBD1, a call that lacks DNA to check it against. This CDR3 has 13 residues. Germline V CDR1 and CDR2: MNHNY, SVGAGI (reference sequence). The CDR3 here is CASSTQGKETQYF.

Considering frequency, this clonotype is medium-sized (0.01 to 0.1%). This CDR3 reads CASTGPNTGELFF. The chain combines TRBV19 with TRBJ2-2. Germline CDR1 is LNHDA and CDR2 is SQIVND (reference sequence). This CDR3 is 13 amino acids long. Using reference TRBV19 and TRBJ2-2 for the parts outside the CDR3, the full variable domain is DGGITQSPKYLFRKEGQNVTLSCEQNLNHDAMYWYRQDPGQGLRLIYYSQIVNDFQKGDIAEGYSVSREKKESFPLTVTSAQKNPTAFYLCASTGPNTGELFFGEGSRLTVL.

This sequence joins TRBV5-6 and TRBJ1-1. Germline CDR1 is SGHDT and CDR2 is YYEEEE. The CDR3 covers 11 residues. CDR3: CASSFFTEAFF. Full variable domain (outside the CDR3, taken from reference TRBV5-6 and TRBJ1-1): DAGVTQSPTHLIKTRGQQVTLRCSPKSGHDTVSWYQQALGQGPQFIFQYYEEEERQRGNFPDRFSGHQFPNYSSELNVNALLLGDSALYLCASSFFTEAFFGQGTRLTVV.

The chain carries TRBV7-2 and TRBJ2-7; without DNA, the TCRdb call of TRBD1 cannot be checked. There are 14 residues in the CDR3. Germline-derived CDR1 and CDR2 are SGHTA and FQGNSA. This CDR3 is CASSPRGGSHEQYF.

The rearrangement uses TRBV6-5 and TRBJ1-1; TCRdb's assignment of TRBD1 cannot be checked, as there is no DNA. CDR1 is MNHEY and CDR2 is SVGAGI in the germline V gene. The CDR3 contains 15 residues. This CDR3 reads CASSKMSGGSKEAFF.

In terms of frequency, this clonotype is medium-sized. The J gene is TRBJ2-3, the V gene TRBV5-4; TCRdb calls TRBD1, which cannot be checked without DNA. Germline assignment: CDR1 SGHNT and CDR2 YYREEE (reference sequence). This CDR3 is 14 amino acids long. The CDR3 protein is CASASGGRTDTQYF.

This chain uses TRBV27 with TRBJ1-2; TCRdb selects TRBD1, and the lack of DNA leaves this call unchecked. This CDR3 is built from 18 residues. Germline lookup yields CDR1 MNHEY and CDR2 SMNVEV (reference sequence). The CDR3 is CASSLQAKSGFTGSGYTF.

This chain links TRBV29-1 with TRBJ2-3; TCRdb selects TRBD2, and the lack of DNA leaves this call unchecked. This CDR3 is built from 12 residues. Germline V gene lookup returns CDR1 SQVTM and CDR2 ANQGSEA. The CDR3 protein is CSVAGLADTQYF.

The chain links TRBV18 to TRBJ2-1; TCRdb names TRBD2, which stays unverified in the absence of DNA. Germline CDR1 and CDR2: KGHSH and LQKENI. The CDR3 has 13 residues. The CDR3 loop is CASSREQGPEQFF.

The J gene is TRBJ2-3, the V gene TRBV6-5; TCRdb names TRBD2, which stays unverified in the absence of DNA. Germline V gene lookup returns CDR1 MNHEY and CDR2 SVGAGI. This CDR3 has 15 residues. CDR3 sequence: CASFDLAGEGDTQYF.

CDR3 in amino acids: CASSYIGQHPLEAFF. The chain is built from TRBV6-5 and TRBJ1-1; lacking DNA, the TRBD1 call made by TCRdb goes unchecked. The CDR3 contains 15 residues. Germline values: CDR1 MNHEY, CDR2 SVGAGI.

The rearrangement joins TRBV6-1 to TRBJ1-2; TCRdb indicates TRBD1, and absent DNA this call remains unverified. The CDR3 totals 13 residues. From germline, CDR1 is MNHNS and CDR2 SASEGT. The CDR3 reads CASSEATGARDTF.

The chain carries TRBV6-5 and TRBJ2-1; the D call from TCRdb, TRBD2, cannot be confirmed without DNA. The CDR3 length is 16 residues. Looked up from germline, CDR1 is MNHEY and CDR2 is SVGAGI. This CDR3 reads CASRTAGLAGTVEQFF.

The genes are TRBV29-1 and TRBJ2-2; lacking DNA, the TRBD2 call made by TCRdb goes unchecked. The CDR3 has 14 residues. CDR1 and CDR2 from the germline V gene are SQVTM and ANQGSEA. The CDR3 sequence is CSVELAGVGGELFF.

This chain joins TRBV5-1 and TRBJ2-7; TCRdb names TRBD1, which stays unverified in the absence of DNA. There are 12 residues in the CDR3. Germline assignment: CDR1 SGHRS and CDR2 YFSETQ. The CDR3 sequence: CASSWTGDEQYF. Combining the CDR3 with reference TRBV5-1 and TRBJ2-7 gives the whole variable domain KAGVTQTPRYLIKTRGQQVTLSCSPISGHRSVSWYQQTPGQGLQFLFEYFSETQRNKGNFPGRFSGRQFSNSRSEMNVSTLELGDSALYLCASSWTGDEQYFGPGTRLTVT.

The gene calls are TRBV24-1 and TRBJ2-1; TCRdb proposes TRBD2, but this gene call is untestable without DNA. Germline loops: CDR1 KGHDR, CDR2 SFDVKD. The CDR3 sequence is 17 residues long. The CDR3: CATSDHSGQSSYNEQFF.

V and J are TRBV7-3 and TRBJ2-3; TCRdb returns TRBD2, unconfirmable since there is no DNA. This CDR3 contains 15 residues. From germline, CDR1 is SGHTA and CDR2 FQGTGA. This CDR3 reads CASSPSLAVTDTQYF.

According to its frequency, this clonotype is medium-sized. The V call is TRBV12-3 or TRBV12-4, the J call TRBJ2-5; the TCRdb call, TRBD2, lacks DNA for checking. The CDR3 contains 13 residues. The CDR3 sequence: CASSPTGLQTQYF.

The rearrangement joins TRBV5-1 to TRBJ2-3; TCRdb reports TRBD2, a call that lacks DNA to check it against. There are 16 residues in the CDR3. The germline V gene encodes CDR1 SGHRS and CDR2 YFSETQ. CDR3 sequence: CASSLAVGVSTDTQYF.

The rearrangement joins TRBV6-2 or TRBV6-3 to TRBJ2-7. Germline CDR1 MNHEY, CDR2 SVGEGT. The CDR3 is 13 residues long. The CDR3 reads CASGRGDFVGQYF.

By frequency, this clonotype registers medium-sized. The CDR3 here is CASSVLPGQEATNEKLFF. This chain connects TRBV19 to TRBJ1-4; no DNA is available, so the TRBD1 call from TCRdb remains unchecked. Germline CDR1 reads LNHDA; CDR2 reads SQIVND (reference sequence). CDR3 size: 18 residues.

This clonotype is labeled medium-sized based on frequency. Here the CDR3 reads CASSPLGGNEQFF. J is TRBJ2-1 and V is TRBV6-5; there is no DNA to check the TCRdb D call of TRBD1. CDR1 MNHEY and CDR2 SVGAGI come from the germline V gene. The CDR3 is 13 amino acids.

Here the CDR3 reads CASSYGRGTQYF. The rearrangement joins TRBV5-8 to TRBJ2-3; TCRdb's D gene call, TRBD1, goes unchecked for lack of DNA. This CDR3 spans 12 amino acids. The germline CDR1 and CDR2 sequences are SGHTS and YDEGEE.

The CDR3 here is CASSLFRTEAFF. V gene TRBV12-3 or TRBV12-4 combines with J gene TRBJ1-1. The CDR3 loop spans 12 amino acids.

This clonotype counts as medium-sized by frequency. The chain joins TRBV7-6 to TRBJ2-7; TCRdb's assignment of TRBD1 cannot be checked, as there is no DNA. CDR1 is SGHVS and CDR2 is FNYEAQ in the germline V gene. The CDR3 has 16 residues. The CDR3 sequence: CASSLAPGPGYYEQYF.

The chain is built from TRBV5-1 and TRBJ2-5. This CDR3 spans 15 amino acids. Looked up from germline, CDR1 is SGHRS and CDR2 is YFSETQ. CDR3 sequence reads: CASSLGTGFGETQYF.